This T cell receptor beta chain was retrieved from a study of blood T cell repertoires in COVID-19. Study summary: PBMCs, B-cell-depleted T cells, or T cells provided the cDNA or gDNA that made up the material.

This clone was recorded once. TCRdb's table, derived via immunoSEQ multiplex PCR, lists solely in-frame clones and lacks some. Here the sample spans tens of thousands of clones, around 84% being singletons. The ends lost 3 bases at V and 3 bases at J; junction bases unmatched: 10. Germline CDR1 DFQATT, CDR2 SNEGSKA (reference sequence). The CDR3 is made up of 16 amino acids. Sequencing input: peripheral blood. This chain uses TRBV20-1 with TRBJ2-7; 11 positions match TRBD1. This TCR came from a woman aged 70 to 79 in a cohort sampled during active COVID-19. The CDR3 nucleotides are TGCAGTGCTAGTTATGACCGGACAGGGGGCCGCTACGAGCAGTACTTC. Amino acids: CSASYDRTGGRYEQYF.